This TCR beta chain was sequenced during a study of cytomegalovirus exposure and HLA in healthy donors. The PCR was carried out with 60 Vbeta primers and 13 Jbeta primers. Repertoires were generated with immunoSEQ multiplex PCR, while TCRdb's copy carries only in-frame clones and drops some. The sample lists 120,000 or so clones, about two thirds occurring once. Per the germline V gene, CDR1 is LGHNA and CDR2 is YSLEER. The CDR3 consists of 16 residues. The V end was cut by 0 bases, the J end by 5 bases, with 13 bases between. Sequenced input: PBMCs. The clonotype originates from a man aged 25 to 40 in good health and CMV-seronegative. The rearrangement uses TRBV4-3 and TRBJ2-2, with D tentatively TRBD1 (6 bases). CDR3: CASSQDRGPNTGELFF. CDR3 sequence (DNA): TGCGCCAGCAGCCAAGACAGGGGCCCAAATACCGGGGAGCTGTTTTTT.